This T cell receptor beta chain was sequenced during a study of blood T cell repertoires in COVID-19. TCRdb keeps only in-frame clones here, not all; method: immunoSEQ multiplex PCR. The sample consists of about 170,000 clones, over 80% of them appearing once. The CDR3 runs 15 residues. Germline CDR1 reads SGDLS; CDR2 reads YYNGEE. V shed 5 bases and J 4 bases; nucleotides not matched to a gene: 7. Sequencing was carried out using peripheral blood. The rearrangement links TRBV9 to TRBJ2-1; 9 nucleotides align to TRBD2. The TCR originated in a woman in her 70s with acute or convalescent COVID-19. CDR3 loop: CASSSTSGDYNEQFF. The CDR3, as DNA: TGTGCCAGCAGTTCGACTAGCGGTGATTACAATGAGCAGTTCTTC.